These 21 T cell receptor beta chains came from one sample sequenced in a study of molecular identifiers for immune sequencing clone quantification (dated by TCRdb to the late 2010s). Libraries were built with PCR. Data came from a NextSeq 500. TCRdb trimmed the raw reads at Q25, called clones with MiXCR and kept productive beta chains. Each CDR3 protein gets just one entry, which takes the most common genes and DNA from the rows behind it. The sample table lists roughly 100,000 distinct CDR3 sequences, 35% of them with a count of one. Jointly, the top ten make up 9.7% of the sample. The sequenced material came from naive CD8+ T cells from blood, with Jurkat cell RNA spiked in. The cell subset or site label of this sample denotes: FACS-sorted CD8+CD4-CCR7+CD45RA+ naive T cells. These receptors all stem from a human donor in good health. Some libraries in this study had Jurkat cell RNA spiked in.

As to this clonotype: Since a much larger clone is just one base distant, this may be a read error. In DNA form, the CDR3 reads TGCGCCAGCAGCCAAGATCTGCAGGTGGACACTGAAGCTTTCTTT. Its translation is CASSQDLQVDTEAFF. This chain connects TRBV4-3 to TRBJ1-1; no clear D. Germline loops: CDR1 LGHNA, CDR2 YSLEER. CDR3 length: 15 residues. V lost 0 bases and J lost 3, with 11 bases in between.

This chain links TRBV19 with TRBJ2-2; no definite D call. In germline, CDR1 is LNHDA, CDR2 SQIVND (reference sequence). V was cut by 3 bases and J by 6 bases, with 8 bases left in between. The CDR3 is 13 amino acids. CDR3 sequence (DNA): TGTGCCAGTAGTATGACGGTACCCGGGGAGCTGTTTTTT. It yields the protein CASSMTVPGELFF.

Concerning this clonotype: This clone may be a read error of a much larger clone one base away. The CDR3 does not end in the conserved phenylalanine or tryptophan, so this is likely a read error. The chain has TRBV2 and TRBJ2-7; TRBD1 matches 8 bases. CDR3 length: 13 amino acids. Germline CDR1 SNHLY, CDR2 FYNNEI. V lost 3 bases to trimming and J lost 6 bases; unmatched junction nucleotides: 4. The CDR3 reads CASSDRGLGEQYY. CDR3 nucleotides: TGTGCCAGCAGTGACAGGGGGCTGGGCGAGCAGTACTAC.

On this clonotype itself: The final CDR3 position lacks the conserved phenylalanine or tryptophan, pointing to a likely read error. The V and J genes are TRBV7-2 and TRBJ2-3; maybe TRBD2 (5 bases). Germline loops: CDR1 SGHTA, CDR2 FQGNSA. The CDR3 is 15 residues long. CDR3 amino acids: CASRQWESSTDMQYL. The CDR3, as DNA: TGTGCCAGCAGACAATGGGAGTCTAGCACAGATATGCAGTATTTA.

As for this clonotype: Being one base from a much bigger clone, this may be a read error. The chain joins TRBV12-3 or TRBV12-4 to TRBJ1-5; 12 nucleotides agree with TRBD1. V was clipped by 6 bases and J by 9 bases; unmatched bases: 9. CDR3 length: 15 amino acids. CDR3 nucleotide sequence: TGTGCCAGCAGCACGGGACAGGGGGCTCATCTGCCCCAGCATTTT. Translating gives CASSTGQGAHLPQHF.

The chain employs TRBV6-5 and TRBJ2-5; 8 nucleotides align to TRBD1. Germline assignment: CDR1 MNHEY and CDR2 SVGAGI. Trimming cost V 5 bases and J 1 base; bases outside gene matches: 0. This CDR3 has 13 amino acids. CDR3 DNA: TGTGCCAGCAGTGGGACAGGCCAAGAGACCCAGTACTTC. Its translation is CASSGTGQETQYF.

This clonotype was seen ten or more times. CDR3 nucleotide sequence: TGTGCCAGCAGTTTGGGACAACTGTATTTT. Protein: CASSLGQLYF. J is TRBJ2-3 and V is TRBV12-3 or TRBV12-4, with a possible D match to TRBD1 (6 bases). The CDR3 consists of 10 residues. Trimming took 3 bases from V and 14 from J, leaving 9 bases between them.

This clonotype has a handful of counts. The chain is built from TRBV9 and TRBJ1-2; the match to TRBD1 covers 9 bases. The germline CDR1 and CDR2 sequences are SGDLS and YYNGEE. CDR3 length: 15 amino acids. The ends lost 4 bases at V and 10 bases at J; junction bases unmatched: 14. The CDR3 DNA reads TGTGCCAGCAGCCCATTTAAGAGGGGACAGGGTAACTACACCTTC. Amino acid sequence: CASSPFKRGQGNYTF.

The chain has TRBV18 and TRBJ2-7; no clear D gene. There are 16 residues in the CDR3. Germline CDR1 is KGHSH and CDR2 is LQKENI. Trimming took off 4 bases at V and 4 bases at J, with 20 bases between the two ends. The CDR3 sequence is CASSHVGRTLGYEQYF. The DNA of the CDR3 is TGTGCCAGCTCACACGTGGGCAGAACCCTCGGTTACGAGCAGTACTTC.

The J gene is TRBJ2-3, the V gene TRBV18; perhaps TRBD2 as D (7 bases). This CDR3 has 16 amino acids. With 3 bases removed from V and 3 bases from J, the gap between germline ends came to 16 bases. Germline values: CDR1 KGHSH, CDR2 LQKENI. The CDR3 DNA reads TGTGCCAGCTCACCCGAGCTGGGGGGGACAACAGATACGCAGTATTTT. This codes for CASSPELGGTTDTQYF.

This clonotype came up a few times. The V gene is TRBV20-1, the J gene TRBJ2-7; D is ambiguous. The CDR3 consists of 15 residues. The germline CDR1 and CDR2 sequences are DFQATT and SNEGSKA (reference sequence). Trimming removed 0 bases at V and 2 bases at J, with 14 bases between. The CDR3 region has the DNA TGCAGTGCTAGAGATCTCATAAAACCAACCTACGAGCAGTACTTC. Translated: CSARDLIKPTYEQYF.

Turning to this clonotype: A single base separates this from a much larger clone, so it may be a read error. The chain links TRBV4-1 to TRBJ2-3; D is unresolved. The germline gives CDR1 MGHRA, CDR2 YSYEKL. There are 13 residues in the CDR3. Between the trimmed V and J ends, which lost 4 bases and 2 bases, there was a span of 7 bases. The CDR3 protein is CASSPPFTDTQYF. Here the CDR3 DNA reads TGCGCCAGCAGCCCTCCCTTCACAGATACGCAGTATTTT.

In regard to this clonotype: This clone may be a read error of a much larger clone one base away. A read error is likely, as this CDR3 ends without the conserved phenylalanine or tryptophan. The CDR3: CASREWNSGNQFI. In DNA, the CDR3 is TGTGCCAGCAGGGAATGGAATAGCGGGAACCAGTTCATC. V gene TRBV6-2 or TRBV6-3 combines with J gene TRBJ2-1; 8 bases line up with TRBD2. This CDR3 contains 13 residues. Germline-derived CDR1 and CDR2 are MNHEY and SVGEGT. J was trimmed by 13 bases and V by 6 bases; bases with no gene match: 11.

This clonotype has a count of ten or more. For the CDR3, the DNA is TGTGCCAGCAGTACCTACCGCATGGGTCAGCCCCAGCATTTT. Translation: CASSTYRMGQPQHF. The chain employs TRBV6-2 or TRBV6-3 and TRBJ1-5; no definite D call. The CDR3 length is 14 residues. CDR1 and CDR2 from the germline V gene are MNHEY and SVGEGT. The germline V and J ends were trimmed by 5 bases and 6 bases, with 14 bases remaining between them.

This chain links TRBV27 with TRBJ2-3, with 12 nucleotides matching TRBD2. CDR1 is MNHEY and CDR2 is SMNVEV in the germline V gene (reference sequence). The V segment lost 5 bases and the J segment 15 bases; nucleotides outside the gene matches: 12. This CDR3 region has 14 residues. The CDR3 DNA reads TGTGCCAGCAGTCCTCGGAAACTACTAGCGGGGGGCTATTTT. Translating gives CASSPRKLLAGGYF.

This CDR3 is CASDAGTSGSFDTQYF. CDR3 sequence (DNA): TGTGCCAGCGATGCCGGGACTAGCGGGAGTTTTGATACGCAGTATTTT. V is TRBV6-2 or TRBV6-3 and J is TRBJ2-3; TRBD2 agrees at 14 bases. Germline loops: CDR1 MNHEY, CDR2 SVGEGT. The CDR3 loop spans 16 amino acids. V shed 8 bases, J shed 6 bases, and the junction held 10 bases outside the gene matches.

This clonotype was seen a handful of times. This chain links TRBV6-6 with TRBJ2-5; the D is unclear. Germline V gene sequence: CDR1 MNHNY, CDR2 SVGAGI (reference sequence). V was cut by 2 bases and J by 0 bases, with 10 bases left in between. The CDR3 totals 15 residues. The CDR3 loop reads CASSYTAVYQETQYF. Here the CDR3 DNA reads TGTGCCAGCAGTTACACAGCAGTGTACCAAGAGACCCAGTACTTC.

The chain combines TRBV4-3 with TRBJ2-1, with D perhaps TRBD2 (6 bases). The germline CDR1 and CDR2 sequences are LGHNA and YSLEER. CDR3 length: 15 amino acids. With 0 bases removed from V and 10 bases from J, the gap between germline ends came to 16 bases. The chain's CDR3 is CASSQDWTNRQEQFF. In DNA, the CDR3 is TGCGCCAGCAGCCAAGATTGGACTAATCGTCAGGAGCAGTTCTTC.

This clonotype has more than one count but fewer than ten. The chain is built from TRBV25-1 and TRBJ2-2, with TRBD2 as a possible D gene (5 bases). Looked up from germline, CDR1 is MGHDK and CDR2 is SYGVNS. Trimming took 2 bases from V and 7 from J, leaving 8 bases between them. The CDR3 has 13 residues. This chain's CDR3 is CASSEVRGGELFF. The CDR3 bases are TGTGCCAGCAGTGAAGTACGGGGCGGGGAGCTGTTTTTT.

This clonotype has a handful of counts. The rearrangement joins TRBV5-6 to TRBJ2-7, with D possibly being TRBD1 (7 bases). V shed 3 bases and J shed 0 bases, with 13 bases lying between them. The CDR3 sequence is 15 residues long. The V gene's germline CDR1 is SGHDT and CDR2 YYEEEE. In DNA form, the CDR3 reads TGTGCCAGCAGCTCTCGACAGGGACTCTCCTACGAGCAGTACTTC. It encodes CASSSRQGLSYEQYF.

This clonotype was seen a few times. The CDR3 nucleotides are TGTGCCAGCAGTTACGCCGACCCGGAGAGAGCTTTCTTT. Residues: CASSYADPERAFF. The rearrangement joins TRBV6-5 to TRBJ1-1; D not certain. V lost 2 bases and J 10 bases, leaving 14 bases between the germline ends. The CDR3 spans 13 residues. The germline V gene has CDR1 MNHEY and CDR2 SVGAGI.